The 28 T cell receptor beta chains listed next were all sequenced from one sample in a study of T cells in Graves' hyperthyroidism and ophthalmopathy. RNA transcripts yielded amplified TCR beta CDR3 regions. HTBI primers were the set used in a first-round RT-PCR of the TCR CDR3. In TCRdb, the multiplex PCR reads were re-called with MiXCR into one record per CDR3 protein. Among around 520,000 distinct CDR3 sequences, 14% were seen once, and the ten largest hold more than 11%. Sequencing was performed on blood. Every receptor here comes from a woman in her thirties or forties with Graves' hyperthyroidism.

This clonotype showed up many times. The chain employs TRBV28 and TRBJ2-1, with 11 positions matching TRBD2. Trimming took 5 bases from V and 7 from J; bases not matched to a gene: 10. Germline V gives CDR1 MDHEN, CDR2 SYDVKM. The CDR3 is 16 residues long. In DNA form, the CDR3 reads TGTGCCAGCAGTCCCGATACTAGCGGGAGACGGAATGAGCAGTTCTTC. Protein product: CASSPDTSGRRNEQFF.

The chain is built from TRBV3-1 and TRBJ1-2, with D hard to call. V was shortened by 8 bases and J by 4 bases, with 8 bases between the two germline ends. The germline V gene has CDR1 LGHDT and CDR2 YNNKEL (reference sequence). The length of the CDR3 is 11 residues. The CDR3 region is CASVGSYGYTF. The CDR3 nucleotides read TGTGCCAGCGTGGGTAGCTATGGCTACACCTTC.

A few counts support this clonotype. This sequence joins TRBV6-1 and TRBJ1-2; TRBD1 might be the D (5 bases). The CDR3 sequence is 14 residues long. Germline-derived CDR1 and CDR2 are MNHNS and SASEGT. The V end was cut by 6 bases, the J end by 3 bases, with 14 bases between. The CDR3 spells CASSPGAGHYGYTF. CDR3 DNA sequence: TGTGCCAGCAGCCCCGGAGCAGGGCACTATGGCTACACCTTC.

This clonotype was found many times. The DNA for the CDR3 is TGTGCCAGCAGTTTAGTTACGGGGACCTCCTACGAGCAGTACTTC. Amino acid sequence: CASSLVTGTSYEQYF. This sequence joins TRBV12-3 or TRBV12-4 and TRBJ2-7; the D gene could be TRBD1 or TRBD2 (5 bases each). The CDR3 has 15 residues. Trimming stripped 1 base from V and 0 bases from J, with 10 bases between.

The table lists this clonotype with many counts. V is TRBV3-1 and J is TRBJ2-7, with TRBD2 identical over 9 bases. Germline CDR1 LGHDT, CDR2 YNNKEL (reference sequence). V lost 6 bases and J lost 5; bases outside the gene matches: 8. The CDR3 consists of 14 residues. CDR3 amino acids: CASSPGLASHEQYF. In nucleotides, the CDR3 is TGTGCCAGCAGTCCGGGACTAGCTTCCCACGAGCAGTACTTC.

This clonotype was detected many times. The V call is TRBV11-2, the J call TRBJ2-5, with 7 bases fitting TRBD1. CDR3 length: 17 residues. The germline V gene encodes CDR1 SGHAT and CDR2 FQNNGV. Losses at the gene ends were 0 bases for V and 4 bases for J; bases not matched to a gene: 11. CDR3 coding DNA: TGTGCCAGCAGCTTAGATTTAGGGGGCGGTACTCGAGAGACCCAGTACTTC. Translating it yields CASSLDLGGGTRETQYF.

This clonotype was seen only a few times. V gene TRBV28 combines with J gene TRBJ1-5; TRBD1 aligns across 8 bases. Germline V gene data show CDR1 as MDHEN and CDR2 as SYDVKM. The CDR3 covers 13 residues. J gave up 0 bases and V 11 bases, and 3 bases lay outside the gene matches. CDR3 nucleotide sequence: TGTGCCGGGGGACAGGATAGCAATCAGCCCCAGCATTTT. The encoded protein is CAGGQDSNQPQHF.

This sequence joins TRBV6-1 and TRBJ2-1, with 8 bases identical to TRBD1. Germline V gene lookup returns CDR1 MNHNS and CDR2 SASEGT. CDR3 length equals 13 residues. Losses at the gene ends were 7 bases for V and 4 bases for J; bases not matched to a gene: 3. CDR3: CASTGQGYNEQFF. The CDR3 DNA is TGTGCCAGCACAGGACAGGGATACAATGAGCAGTTCTTC.

This clonotype was counted at least ten times. The chain joins TRBV7-8 to TRBJ1-1; 7 bases match TRBD1. V shed 5 bases, J shed 4 bases, and the junction held 7 bases outside the gene matches. Looked up from germline, CDR1 is SGHVS and CDR2 is FQNEAQ. There are 14 residues in the CDR3. The CDR3: CASSRLSGGTEAFF. The CDR3 nucleotides are TGTGCCAGCAGCCGTCTTTCAGGGGGCACTGAAGCTTTCTTT.

This clonotype was detected many times. CDR3 residues: CASSPSGLIGPGELFF. Here the CDR3 DNA reads TGTGCCAGCAGCCCCTCGGGACTAATCGGGCCCGGGGAGCTGTTTTTT. The chain has TRBV28 and TRBJ2-2; the match to TRBD2 covers 7 bases. CDR1 and CDR2 (germline): MDHEN, SYDVKM. The V and J ends lost 6 bases and 6 bases, in that order; junction bases with no gene match: 13. The CDR3 runs 16 residues.

This clonotype has ten or more counts. The chain joins TRBV6-2 or TRBV6-3 to TRBJ2-7, with 7 bases identical to TRBD2. The V gene end was trimmed by 5 bases and the J gene end by 9 bases; junction bases not matched to a gene: 7. In germline, CDR1 is MNHEY, CDR2 SVGEGT. The length of the CDR3 is 12 residues. CDR3 nucleotide sequence: TGTGCCAGCAGTGCTGGGACTAAGGGGCAGTACTTC. It yields the protein CASSAGTKGQYF.

The chain is built from TRBV6-5 and TRBJ1-4; TRBD1 might be the D (5 bases). Germline loops: CDR1 MNHEY, CDR2 SVGAGI. The CDR3 has 14 residues. With 7 bases removed from V and 8 bases from J, the gap between germline ends came to 17 bases. Here the CDR3 reads CASNTPGNKEKLFF. The CDR3 DNA sequence: TGTGCCAGCAATACTCCAGGGAACAAGGAAAAACTGTTTTTT.

The sample holds many counts of this clonotype. The chain joins TRBV20-1 to TRBJ2-1; 7 bases fit TRBD2. The ends lost 5 bases at V and 4 bases at J; junction bases unmatched: 8. This CDR3 is built from 14 residues. Germline CDR1 reads DFQATT; CDR2 reads SNEGSKA (reference sequence). Here the CDR3 reads CSAGRASGYNEQFF. The CDR3 coding sequence is TGCAGTGCTGGACGGGCTAGCGGTTACAATGAGCAGTTCTTC.

This clonotype was seen ten or more times. This sequence joins TRBV2 and TRBJ2-1; D is ambiguous. CDR3 length: 12 amino acids. The germline V and J ends were trimmed by 7 bases and 4 bases, with 8 bases remaining between them. Germline values: CDR1 SNHLY, CDR2 FYNNEI. CDR3 DNA: TGTGCCAGCATTGGTGCGTACAATGAGCAGTTCTTC. Translating it yields CASIGAYNEQFF.

This clonotype was recorded at least ten times. The chain links TRBV28 to TRBJ2-3, with 9 bases that match TRBD1. Trimming at V came to 8 bases and at J to 1 base, leaving 13 bases not matched to a gene. CDR3 size: 17 residues. The germline V gene encodes CDR1 MDHEN and CDR2 SYDVKM. Here the CDR3 DNA reads TGTGCCAGCTGCACACAGGGGGCCCTCCTTCGCACAGATACGCAGTATTTT. Protein sequence: CASCTQGALLRTDTQYF.

The J gene is TRBJ2-1, the V gene TRBV19; TRBD2 might be the D (5 bases). V lost 0 bases and J lost 0, with 9 bases in between. This CDR3 is built from 16 residues. Germline V gene sequence: CDR1 LNHDA, CDR2 SQIVND (reference sequence). This CDR3 reads CASSIEAALSYNEQFF. CDR3 DNA: TGTGCCAGTAGTATAGAAGCGGCACTCTCCTACAATGAGCAGTTCTTC. The entire variable domain, with the rest obtained from reference TRBV19 and TRBJ2-1, is as follows: DGGITQSPKYLFRKEGQNVTLSCEQNLNHDAMYWYRQDPGQGLRLIYYSQIVNDFQKGDIAEGYSVSREKKESFPLTVTSAQKNPTAFYLCASSIEAALSYNEQFFGPGTRLTVL.

This clonotype came up a few times. The chain joins TRBV4-1 to TRBJ2-7, with D possibly TRBD1 on 5 matching bases. The CDR3 totals 13 residues. The V gene lost 4 bases and the J gene lost 3 bases, with 10 bases spanning the gap. CDR1 is MGHRA, CDR2 YSYEKL, per germline. The CDR3 DNA follows: TGCGCCAGCAGCCGCACGACAGACTACGAGCAGTACTTC. It translates to CASSRTTDYEQYF.

This clonotype was seen ten or more times. The rearrangement joins TRBV5-1 to TRBJ2-4; D gene uncertain. The germline V and J ends were trimmed by 4 bases and 0 bases, with 11 bases remaining between them. CDR1 is SGHRS and CDR2 is YFSETQ in the germline V gene. CDR3 length equals 15 residues. This CDR3 reads CASSADTLAKNIQYF. The CDR3 coding sequence is TGCGCCAGCAGCGCAGATACCTTAGCCAAAAACATTCAGTACTTC.

This clonotype showed up many times. The chain is built from TRBV3-1 and TRBJ2-7; 7 bases fit TRBD1. V trimming: 2 bases; J trimming: 3 bases; junction bases outside the gene matches: 1. This CDR3 has 13 amino acids. CDR1 is LGHDT, CDR2 YNNKEL, per germline (reference sequence). The CDR3 DNA reads as TGTGCCAGCAGCCAACGACAGGGCTACGAGCAGTACTTC. This gives the protein CASSQRQGYEQYF.

This clonotype was found many times. The gene calls are TRBV20-1 and TRBJ2-1, with 13 bases matching TRBD2. In germline, CDR1 is DFQATT, CDR2 SNEGSKA (reference sequence). Trimming took 7 bases from V and 14 from J; bases not matched to a gene: 11. This CDR3 contains 13 residues. The CDR3 region is CSERTSGRVTEFF. In DNA, the CDR3 is TGCAGTGAAAGGACTAGCGGGAGAGTCACAGAGTTCTTC.

Notes on this clonotype: As the CDR3 is not closed by the conserved phenylalanine or tryptophan, this likely results from a read error. The rearrangement joins TRBV5-8 to TRBJ1-1, with no clear D. The CDR3 runs to 14 residues. The V end lost 0 bases, the J end lost 1 base, and 7 bases lay between the germline ends. Germline lookup yields CDR1 SGHTS and CDR2 YDEGEE. CDR3 protein: CASSLGPSNTEAFL. CDR3 coding DNA: TGTGCCAGCAGCTTGGGGCCGTCGAACACTGAAGCTTTCTTG.

As regards this clonotype: This may stem from a read error, because a much larger clone lies one nucleotide away. The CDR3 reads CASSPVNKDEQYF. CDR3 bases: TGTGCCAGCAGTCCCGTTAACAAGGACGAGCAGTACTTC. This chain joins TRBV12-3 or TRBV12-4 and TRBJ2-7, with no clear D. This CDR3 is 13 amino acids long. V lost 5 bases and J 5 bases, leaving 13 bases between the germline ends.

This clonotype came up many times. The rearrangement uses TRBV20-1 and TRBJ2-1, with no clear D. V dropped 2 bases and J dropped 3 bases, with 20 bases sitting between them. This CDR3 contains 17 residues. Germline V gives CDR1 DFQATT, CDR2 SNEGSKA (reference sequence). The CDR3 spells CSARTLDARPYYNEQFF. The CDR3 bases are TGCAGTGCTAGAACCCTTGATGCTAGACCTTACTACAATGAGCAGTTCTTC.

The sample holds many counts of this clonotype. V gene TRBV7-8 combines with J gene TRBJ2-1; 8 nucleotides align to TRBD2. CDR3 length: 16 residues. Germline V gene sequence: CDR1 SGHVS, CDR2 FQNEAQ. Trimming at V came to 5 bases and at J to 4 bases, leaving 10 bases not matched to a gene. The CDR3 sequence is CASSPPGLVQYNEQFF. In DNA form, the CDR3 reads TGTGCCAGCAGCCCGCCGGGACTAGTACAGTACAATGAGCAGTTCTTC.

This clonotype was counted a few times. This chain uses TRBV20-1 with TRBJ2-6; D is unresolved. The CDR3 has 16 amino acids. Per germline, CDR1 DFQATT and CDR2 SNEGSKA (reference sequence). V lost 3 bases and J 0 bases, leaving 12 bases between the germline ends. In DNA form, the CDR3 reads TGCAGTGCTAGTGCAGCCTTAAGCTCTGGGGCCAACGTCCTGACTTTC. Translating it yields CSASAALSSGANVLTF.

This clonotype was picked up many times. The chain combines TRBV28 with TRBJ2-1; D assignment may be TRBD1 or TRBD2 (7 bases each). V dropped 7 bases and J dropped 7 bases, with 23 bases sitting between them. The CDR3 loop spans 16 amino acids. Germline loops: CDR1 MDHEN, CDR2 SYDVKM. CDR3 region: CASKLRFGEGANEQFF. The CDR3 region has the DNA TGTGCCAGCAAATTACGATTTGGGGAGGGGGCAAATGAGCAGTTCTTC.

The V and J genes are TRBV5-1 and TRBJ2-3; no firm D call. This CDR3 contains 13 residues. In germline, CDR1 is SGHRS, CDR2 YFSETQ. Trimming took 4 bases from V and 2 from J, leaving 8 bases between them. For the CDR3, the DNA is TGCGCCAGCAGCACATTTTCCACAGATACGCAGTATTTT. Translated, it gives CASSTFSTDTQYF.

The chain is built from TRBV9 and TRBJ2-1; 12 bases match TRBD2. CDR1 is SGDLS, CDR2 YYNGEE, per germline. V lost 2 bases and J lost 2; bases outside the gene matches: 5. CDR3 length: 17 amino acids. The CDR3 is CASSVPTSGRPYNEQFF. The DNA of the CDR3 is TGTGCCAGCAGCGTTCCAACTAGCGGGAGGCCCTACAATGAGCAGTTCTTC.